Given below is one T cell receptor (beta chain) in context. The repertoire was sequenced with immunoSEQ multiplex PCR; TCRdb's copy has only in-frame clones and lacks some. This sample has about 14,000 clones, with roughly nine tenths found just once. This specimen belongs to a study of T cells in narcolepsy. Material for sequencing was CD45RA- memory CD4+ T cells from PBMCs. The TCR was taken from a human donor with narcolepsy.

The CDR3 DNA reads as TGTGCCAGCTCACTCGGACAGGGGGCTAGACAGCCCCAGCATTTT. Translation: CASSLGQGARQPQHF. This chain connects TRBV18 to TRBJ1-5; 11 nucleotides line up with TRBD1. The CDR3 has 15 residues. Germline CDR1 is KGHSH and CDR2 is LQKENI. The ends lost 4 bases at V and 7 bases at J; junction bases unmatched: 6.